The present T cell receptor beta chain was sequenced within a study of a mutant IDH1 vaccine in newly diagnosed glioma. Study context: Treated patients had a mean age of 40.4 years and a 62.5% male, around 38% female split. Most patients had received both radiotherapy and temozolomide, the prior options being radiotherapy, temozolomide, or both. Study results and caveats: In around 93% of patients, immune responses induced by the vaccine occurred.

In its sample, this clone was seen a few times. Its specificity is not known. The CDR3 sequence is 13 residues long. CDR1 and CDR2 from the germline V gene are SGHDT and YYEEEE. V lost 4 bases to trimming and J lost 2 bases, with 4 bases between them. The time point is: baseline, week 1 (first vaccination visit). Treatment indicated: pre-vaccination baseline after standard-of-care therapy. The donors' diagnosis was new WHO grade 3 or 4 astrocytoma that was IDH1-mutant and ATRX-lost. Data came from immunoSEQ multiplex PCR; TCRdb stores just in-frame clones and leaves some out. Found here are about 92,000 clones, about 82% of them singletons; the top ten hold 6% to 8%.

This rearrangement joins TRBV5-6 to TRBJ2-6; D is unresolved. Here the sequenced sample was PBMCs, taken from a glioma patient treated with radiotherapy, temozolomide or both. The clonotype was recovered from a man in his forties with glioma. The CDR3 sequence is CASSQTGANVLTF. The CDR3 nucleotides are TGTGCCAGCAGCCAGACTGGGGCCAACGTCCTGACTTTC.